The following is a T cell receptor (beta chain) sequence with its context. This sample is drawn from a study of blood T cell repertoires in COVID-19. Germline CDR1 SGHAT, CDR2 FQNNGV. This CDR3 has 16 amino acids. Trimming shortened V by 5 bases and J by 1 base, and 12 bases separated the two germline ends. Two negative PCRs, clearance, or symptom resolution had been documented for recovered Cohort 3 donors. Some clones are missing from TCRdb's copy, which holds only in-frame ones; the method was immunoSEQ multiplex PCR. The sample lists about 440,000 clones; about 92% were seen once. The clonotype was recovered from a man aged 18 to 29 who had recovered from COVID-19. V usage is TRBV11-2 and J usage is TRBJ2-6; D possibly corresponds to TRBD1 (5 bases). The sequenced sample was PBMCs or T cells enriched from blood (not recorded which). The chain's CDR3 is CASSPIRQSGANVLTF. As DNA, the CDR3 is TGTGCCAGCAGCCCAATCCGACAGTCTGGGGCCAACGTCCTGACTTTC.